These 22 T cell receptor beta chains were all obtained from the same sample, sequenced in a study of T cells in Graves' hyperthyroidism and ophthalmopathy. Using RNA transcripts as the source, TCR beta CDR3 regions were amplified. An initial round of RT-PCR targeting the TCR CDR3 relied on the HTBI primer set. One entry per CDR3 protein, called by TCRdb with MiXCR from the multiplex PCR reads. The sample consists of 380,000 or so distinct CDR3 sequences, 19% of them appearing once. Specimen: blood. These receptors came from a woman younger than 35 with Graves' hyperthyroidism.

The sample holds many counts of this clonotype. The genes are TRBV10-3 and TRBJ2-5, with 8 positions matching TRBD1. The CDR3 is made up of 13 amino acids. Germline V gene lookup returns CDR1 ENHRY and CDR2 SYGVKD. CDR3 DNA: TGTGGTGTGAGGACAGGGCCCCAAGAGACCCAGTACTTC. Translating gives CGVRTGPQETQYF.

The J gene is TRBJ1-2, the V gene TRBV12-3 or TRBV12-4; possible D gene TRBD1, 5 bases. This CDR3 spans 12 amino acids. V lost 6 bases and J lost 6, with 11 bases in between. The CDR3 DNA reads as TGTGCCAGCAGCGGGTTGGGGCATGGCTACACCTTC. Translating it yields CASSGLGHGYTF.

At least ten counts were recorded for this clonotype. The chain uses TRBV12-3 or TRBV12-4 and TRBJ2-5; D possibly corresponds to TRBD2 (6 bases). Trimming took 7 bases from V and 4 from J, leaving 19 bases between them. The CDR3 sequence is 15 residues long. The CDR3: CASTLEGPTRETQYF. CDR3 DNA: TGTGCCAGCACCTTGGAGGGACCGACTCGAGAGACCCAGTACTTC.

This clonotype was found many times. The J gene is TRBJ1-1, the V gene TRBV20-1, with D perhaps matching TRBD1 (6 bases). V was clipped by 3 bases and J by 4 bases, with 12 bases between them. This CDR3 is 13 amino acids long. The germline gives CDR1 DFQATT, CDR2 SNEGSKA (reference sequence). The CDR3 nucleotides are TGCAGTGCTAGTTGGGTAGGGGGCACTGAAGCTTTCTTT. Translating it yields CSASWVGGTEAFF.

This clonotype was detected a few times. V gene TRBV3-1 combines with J gene TRBJ1-2; no firm D call. The V and J ends lost 3 bases and 6 bases respectively, with 20 bases between them. Germline CDR1 LGHDT, CDR2 YNNKEL (reference sequence). CDR3 size: 16 residues. This CDR3 is CASSQRGRLLSHGYTF. The DNA for the CDR3 is TGTGCCAGCAGCCAGCGAGGGAGGCTCCTGTCCCATGGCTACACCTTC. Variable domain in full (rest from reference TRBV3-1 and TRBJ1-2): DTAVSQTPKYLVTQMGNDKSIKCEQNLGHDTMYWYKQDSKKFLKIMFSYNNKELIINETVPNRFSPKSPDKAHLNLHINSLELGDSAVYFCASSQRGRLLSHGYTFGSGTRLTVV.

This clonotype was found a few times. A read error may explain this, as a much larger clone is one base away. The rearrangement uses TRBV11-2 and TRBJ2-7; 13 bases line up with TRBD2. CDR3 length: 17 amino acids. Trimming at V came to 5 bases and at J to 3 bases, leaving 10 bases not matched to a gene. Germline V CDR1 and CDR2: SGHAT, FQNNGV. The CDR3 nucleotides read TGTGCCAGCAGCCCTAAGACTAGCGGGGGGTCAAGCTACGAGCAGTACTTC. It yields the protein CASSPKTSGGSSYEQYF.

The V call is TRBV24-1, the J call TRBJ1-2, with D hard to call. The length of the CDR3 is 12 residues. Germline V gives CDR1 KGHDR, CDR2 SFDVKD. With 5 bases removed from V and 7 bases from J, the gap between germline ends came to 10 bases. The CDR3 DNA sequence: TGTGCCACCAGTGGACGGGTCGGTGGCTACACCTTC. Encoded protein: CATSGRVGGYTF.

Notes on this clonotype: This sequence may be a read error, since a much larger clone differs from it by one base. V is TRBV5-1 and J is TRBJ1-1; the D is unclear. Trimming took 10 bases from V and 8 from J, leaving 21 bases between them. Germline-derived CDR1 and CDR2 are SGHRS and YFSETQ. CDR3 size: 13 residues. CDR3 nucleotide sequence: TGCGCCGGCACTTCTGGGTTCGGGCCCGAAGCTTTCTTT. This gives the protein CAGTSGFGPEAFF. Looking up the rest from reference TRBV5-1 and TRBJ1-1 gives the full variable domain: KAGVTQTPRYLIKTRGQQVTLSCSPISGHRSVSWYQQTPGQGLQFLFEYFSETQRNKGNFPGRFSGRQFSNSRSEMNVSTLELGDSALYLCAGTSGFGPEAFFGQGTRLTVV.

This clonotype was counted only a few times. V and J are TRBV20-1 and TRBJ2-7; 11 nucleotides align to TRBD2. The ends lost 1 base at V and 0 bases at J; junction bases unmatched: 5. The CDR3 contains 16 residues. The germline V gene encodes CDR1 DFQATT and CDR2 SNEGSKA (reference sequence). The CDR3, as DNA: TGCAGTGCTAGAGGGACTAGCGGGCAGAGCTCCTACGAGCAGTACTTC. It translates to CSARGTSGQSSYEQYF.

The chain combines TRBV12-3 or TRBV12-4 with TRBJ1-2, with D possibly TRBD1 on 5 matching bases. The ends were cut back, 6 bases at V and 7 bases at J, with 15 bases in the middle. The CDR3 has 13 residues. CDR3 sequence reads: CASSSGTVGGYTF. CDR3 nucleotide sequence: TGTGCCAGCAGCTCCGGGACGGTCGGTGGCTACACCTTC.

This clonotype came up many times. The genes are TRBV2 and TRBJ2-7; D could derive from TRBD1 or TRBD2 (5 bases each). CDR3 length: 14 amino acids. Germline CDR1 and CDR2: SNHLY and FYNNEI. V lost 7 bases and J 2 bases, leaving 15 bases between the germline ends. The CDR3 is CASNPGTATYEQYF. The DNA for the CDR3 is TGTGCCAGCAACCCCGGGACGGCTACCTACGAGCAGTACTTC.

The chain couples TRBV28 to TRBJ2-5, with D perhaps being TRBD1 or TRBD2 (6 bases each). V was shortened by 3 bases and J by 5 bases, with 13 bases between the two germline ends. This CDR3 region has 14 residues. Germline CDR1 MDHEN, CDR2 SYDVKM. The CDR3 DNA follows: TGTGCCAGCAGTTTTTCCCGGGGGCGGGAGACCCAGTACTTC. It codes for CASSFSRGRETQYF.

This clonotype appeared a few times. The rearrangement joins TRBV3-1 to TRBJ2-7; D might be TRBD1 or TRBD2, each matching 5 bases. This CDR3 has 18 residues. V dropped 5 bases and J dropped 0 bases, with 23 bases sitting between them. Per the germline V gene, CDR1 is LGHDT and CDR2 is YNNKEL (reference sequence). The CDR3 loop is CASSSMGRSPRSSYEQYF. For the CDR3, the DNA is TGTGCCAGCAGCTCCATGGGACGGAGTCCTAGGAGCTCCTACGAGCAGTACTTC.

This clonotype was seen repeatedly, ten times or more. The chain has TRBV15 and TRBJ2-7; D gene ambiguous. Germline loops: CDR1 LNHNV, CDR2 YYDKDF (reference sequence). The CDR3 is made up of 13 amino acids. V was clipped by 0 bases and J by 4 bases, with 7 bases between them. The CDR3 nucleotides are TGTGCCACCAGCAGAGATCCATGGTACGAGCAGTACTTC. Amino acids: CATSRDPWYEQYF. Full variable domain (missing parts from reference TRBV15 and TRBJ2-7): DAMVIQNPRYQVTQFGKPVTLSCSQTLNHNVMYWYQQKSSQAPKLLFHYYDKDFNNEADTPDNFQSRRPNTSFCFLDIRSPGLGDTAMYLCATSRDPWYEQYFGPGTRLTVT.

Ten or more counts support this clonotype. V usage is TRBV24-1 and J usage is TRBJ2-1, with D tentatively TRBD2 (7 bases). This CDR3 is 18 amino acids long. V lost 4 bases to trimming and J lost 4 bases, with 22 bases between them. In germline, CDR1 is KGHDR, CDR2 SFDVKD. For the CDR3, the DNA is TGTGCCACCAGTGACACTGGGGGGGCCGGGGGCGGTTACAATGAGCAGTTCTTC. This codes for CATSDTGGAGGGYNEQFF.

This clonotype was observed at least ten times. The chain carries TRBV12-3 or TRBV12-4 and TRBJ1-5; D may be TRBD1 (5 bases). This CDR3 is 14 amino acids long. Trimming took off 2 bases at V and 7 bases at J, with 12 bases between the two ends. The CDR3 loop reads CASSLKGWGQPQHF. CDR3 DNA: TGTGCCAGCAGTTTAAAGGGATGGGGGCAGCCCCAGCATTTT.

In its sample, this clonotype was seen many times. The junction departs from germline at one end; a sequencing error may be responsible. The rearrangement links TRBV20-1 to TRBJ2-5; D not certain. The CDR3 length is 13 residues. Germline V gene data show CDR1 as DFQATT and CDR2 as SNEGSKA (reference sequence). CDR3 in amino acids: CSAREVSEETQYF. CDR3 nucleotides: TGCAGTGCTAGAGAGGTCTCGGAAGAAACCCAGTACTTC.

The chain links TRBV6-1 to TRBJ1-1; 7 bases agree with TRBD1. V shed 6 bases and J 4 bases; nucleotides not matched to a gene: 8. Germline values: CDR1 MNHNS, CDR2 SASEGT. The CDR3 length is 14 residues. This CDR3 is CASSSITGVTEAFF. The CDR3 DNA is TGTGCCAGCAGCTCCATCACAGGGGTCACTGAAGCTTTCTTT.

This clonotype was seen many times. V usage is TRBV11-2 and J usage is TRBJ2-7; D call uncertain. The ends were cut back, 3 bases at V and 6 bases at J, with 3 bases in the middle. Germline CDR1 SGHAT, CDR2 FQNNGV. There are 10 residues in the CDR3. DNA for the CDR3: TGTGCCAGCAGCTTCGGCGAGCAGTACTTC. This translates into CASSFGEQYF.

In this sample, this clonotype turned up many times. The J gene is TRBJ2-6, the V gene TRBV29-1, with 8 positions matching TRBD1. The germline gives CDR1 SQVTM, CDR2 ANQGSEA. CDR3 length: 18 amino acids. With V trimmed by 6 bases and J by 0 bases, 13 bases remained unmatched. CDR3 protein: CSVEDRASGYSGANVLTF. For the CDR3, the DNA is TGCAGCGTGGAGGACAGGGCCTCCGGTTACTCTGGGGCCAACGTCCTGACTTTC.

This clonotype has ten or more counts. The V call is TRBV15, the J call TRBJ2-5, with 7 bases fitting TRBD1. The V and J ends lost 3 bases and 3 bases, in that order; junction bases with no gene match: 1. CDR3 length: 13 amino acids. Germline lookup yields CDR1 LNHNV and CDR2 YYDKDF (reference sequence). CDR3 nucleotides: TGTGCCACCAGCAGGACAGGGAAAGAGACCCAGTACTTC. Its protein is CATSRTGKETQYF. The entire variable domain, with the rest obtained from reference TRBV15 and TRBJ2-5, is as follows: DAMVIQNPRYQVTQFGKPVTLSCSQTLNHNVMYWYQQKSSQAPKLLFHYYDKDFNNEADTPDNFQSRRPNTSFCFLDIRSPGLGDTAMYLCATSRTGKETQYFGPGTRLLVL.

This clonotype was counted many times. V is TRBV27 and J is TRBJ2-5; maybe TRBD2 (5 bases). The germline gives CDR1 MNHEY, CDR2 SMNVEV (reference sequence). The V gene lost 5 bases and the J gene lost 3 bases, with 7 bases spanning the gap. The CDR3 loop spans 12 amino acids. The CDR3 region is CASSGLEETQYF. The CDR3 DNA reads TGTGCCAGCAGTGGACTGGAAGAGACCCAGTACTTC.